Each of the 4 T cell receptor beta chains below was sequenced from the same sample in a study of T cell repertoires in cytomegalovirus infection. TCRdb re-derived calls from the reads in MiXCR, one entry per CDR3 protein. Of about half a million distinct CDR3 sequences listed, about 42% were seen once; the top ten hold just under 45%. For these receptors, no antigen is known. This specimen consisted of cultured PBMCs, obtained from culture after CMV antigen stimulation. These TCRs come from a human donor in good health (CMV status not recorded). Some clones in this sample may be carry-over from other donors' samples.

The V call is TRBV29-1, the J call TRBJ2-3; 8 bases line up with TRBD2. Trimming removed 8 bases from V and 5 bases from J; junction bases left unmatched: 12. Germline CDR1 is SQVTM and CDR2 is ANQGSEA. The CDR3 length is 14 residues. The CDR3 loop is CSSALPGLGDTQYF. In DNA form, the CDR3 reads TGCAGCTCCGCCCTCCCGGGACTAGGAGATACGCAGTATTTT.

V usage is TRBV7-9 and J usage is TRBJ1-5; D is unresolved. Germline values: CDR1 SEHNR, CDR2 FQNEAQ (reference sequence). The ends were cut back, 5 bases at V and 7 bases at J, with 12 bases in the middle. CDR3 length: 13 amino acids. CDR3: CASSRTRAQPQHF. As DNA, the CDR3 is TGTGCCAGCAGCCGGACGAGGGCGCAGCCCCAGCATTTT. The complete variable domain, with remaining parts taken from reference TRBV7-9 and TRBJ1-5, reads DTGVSQNPRHKITKRGQNVTFRCDPISEHNRLYWYRQTLGQGPEFLTYFQNEAQLEKSRLLSDRFSAERPKGSFSTLEIQRTEQGDSAMYLCASSRTRAQPQHFGDGTRLSIL.

V usage is TRBV7-2 and J usage is TRBJ1-5, with 9 bases matching TRBD1. The germline V gene has CDR1 SGHTA and CDR2 FQGNSA. The V gene end was trimmed by 1 base and the J gene end by 0 bases; junction bases not matched to a gene: 4. The CDR3 loop spans 17 amino acids. The CDR3 loop reads CASSLEGTGYSNQPQHF. CDR3 coding DNA: TGTGCCAGCAGCTTAGAAGGGACAGGGTATAGCAATCAGCCCCAGCATTTT.

This clonotype was seen a few times. This chain connects TRBV7-2 to TRBJ1-5; D is uncertain. This CDR3 contains 15 residues. CDR1 and CDR2 (germline): SGHTA, FQGNSA. Trimming shortened V by 4 bases and J by 0 bases, and 10 bases separated the two germline ends. CDR3 residues: CASSSGGSSNQPQHF. CDR3 sequence (DNA): TGTGCCAGCAGCTCGGGAGGCTCTAGCAATCAGCCCCAGCATTTT.